Listed below are T cell receptor beta chains from one sample, sequenced in a study of identical twins. TCRdb ran MiXCR on the 5' RACE reads and lists one entry per CDR3 protein. The data show 250,000 to 300,000 distinct CDR3 sequences, with around 8% seen just once and around 3% held by the top ten. The sample was also reused in another study, on yellow fever vaccine responses in identical twins.

Sequenced: CD8+ T cells sorted from blood. Receptors were obtained from a woman aged 18 to 35 in good health. The CDR3 runs from the conserved cysteine through the conserved F or W. D genes are given only for firm matches. Some rows mark clone size as missing; the rest say once, few, many or name a class of expanded clone.

>-|TRBV7-8|15|TRBJ2-7|-
TGTGCCAGCAGCCATACAGGGCTTACGTCCAACGAGCAGTACTTC
CASSHTGLTSNEQYF
>many|TRBV12-3/TRBV12-4|13|TRBJ1-2|-
TGTGCCAGCAGTTTAGGGACGGACTATGGCTACACCTTC
CASSLGTDYGYTF
>once|TRBV7-9|15|TRBJ2-7|TRBD2
TGTGCCAGCAGCTTAGCTAGCGGGAGTCTATACGAGCAGTACTTC
CASSLASGSLYEQYF
>few|TRBV7-9|15|TRBJ2-1|TRBD1
TGTGCCAGCAGCTCCCCGAACACAGGGGGGTATGAGCAGTTCTTC
CASSSPNTGGYEQFF
>few|TRBV20-1|15|TRBJ2-3|TRBD2
TGCAGTGCTAGAGACTGGCGGGGGGGTTTCGATACGCAGTATTTT
CSARDWRGGFDTQYF
>-|TRBV4-1|15|TRBJ2-7|-
TGCGCCAGCAGCCAAGAAGGCAGGGCCTTCTACGAGCAGTACTTC
CASSQEGRAFYEQYF
>-|TRBV29-1|13|TRBJ1-2|-
TGCAGCGTGAGGGAAGGACAGTACTATGGCTACACCTTC
CSVREGQYYGYTF
>-|TRBV20-1|16|TRBJ2-5|TRBD2
TGCAGTGCTAGAGACCTAGCGGGGGGGCCCCAAGAGACCCAGTACTTC
CSARDLAGGPQETQYF
>-|TRBV5-1|13|TRBJ2-7|-
TGCGCCAGCAGTATCGGACAGATCTACGAGCAGTACTTC
CASSIGQIYEQYF
>-|TRBV29-1|12|TRBJ2-1|-
TGCAGCGTTGAGGAGCCCTACAATGAGCAGTTCTTC
CSVEEPYNEQFF
>-|TRBV27|13|TRBJ1-2|TRBD1
TGTGCCAGCAAAGGACAGGGAACCTATGGCTACACCTTC
CASKGQGTYGYTF
>few|TRBV24-1|13|TRBJ2-3|-
TGTGCCACCAGTGATTTGCCGATAGGGACGCAGTATTTT
CATSDLPIGTQYF
>many|TRBV7-9|16|TRBJ2-1|-
TGTGCCAGCAGCCCCCGGGACCCCAGCTCCTACAATGAGCAGTTCTTC
CASSPRDPSSYNEQFF
>many|TRBV7-9|13|TRBJ2-7|-
TGTGCCAGCAGCGAGATGGAACAGAACATGCAGTACTTC
CASSEMEQNMQYF
>few|TRBV20-1|14|TRBJ2-1|TRBD2
TGCAGCGCCACTAGCGGGGGGAGCAACAATGAGCAGTTCTTC
CSATSGGSNNEQFF
>few|TRBV5-3|11|TRBJ2-3|-
TGTGCCAGAAGCTCCCCTCACCGAGGAGGGTTC
CARSSPHRGGF
>few|TRBV7-9|16|TRBJ2-3|-
TGTGCCAGCAGGACGGAGACTAGTCTTAGCACAGATACGCAGTATTTT
CASRTETSLSTDTQYF
>few|TRBV28|17|TRBJ2-7|-
TGTGCCAGCAGTTTAGGGAGCGGTTCCGCTAGCTCCTACGAGCAGTACTTC
CASSLGSGSASSYEQYF
>-|TRBV4-1|12|TRBJ2-7|-
TGCGCCAGCAGCCGAGGGGCCAACGAGCAGTACTTC
CASSRGANEQYF
>many|TRBV29-1|13|TRBJ2-3|-
TGCAGCGTTGAAGACGGACACACAGATACGCAGTATTTT
CSVEDGHTDTQYF
>few|TRBV4-3|14|TRBJ2-7|-
TGCGCCAGCAGCCAAGTGGACGGAGCCTACGAGCAGTACTTC
CASSQVDGAYEQYF
>few|TRBV28|13|TRBJ2-7|TRBD2
TGTGCCAGCAGTTTTCGGGGGGGTGGCGAGCAGTACTTC
CASSFRGGGEQYF
>few|TRBV9|13|TRBJ2-1|-
TGTGCCAGCAGTTCCGGACGGCTTAATGAGCAGTTCTTC
CASSSGRLNEQFF
>many|TRBV28|17|TRBJ2-7|TRBD1
TGTGCCAGCAGTCTACAACGGGACAGGGTTGATAGGTACGAGCAGTACTTC
CASSLQRDRVDRYEQYF
>few|TRBV28|14|TRBJ2-7|-
TGTGCCAGCAGTCAACAGGGACTTGGTTACGAGCAGTACTTC
CASSQQGLGYEQYF
>-|TRBV5-5|13|TRBJ2-3|TRBD2
TGTGCCAGCAGCGGACTAGCGACAGATACGCAGTATTTT
CASSGLATDTQYF
>many|TRBV7-9|16|TRBJ2-7|-
TGTGCCAGCAGCTTTCTAGAGCTAGGGGGGGACCACGAGCAGTACTTC
CASSFLELGGDHEQYF
>many|TRBV12-3/TRBV12-4|12|TRBJ2-7|TRBD2
TGTGCCAGCCTGGGGGGGTCCTACGAGCAGTACTTC
CASLGGSYEQYF
>few|TRBV6-2/TRBV6-3|13|TRBJ1-5|-
TGTGCCAGCAGTTACGTCGGGGGCAGGGCCCAGCATTTT
CASSYVGGRAQHF
>few|TRBV5-1|13|TRBJ2-7|-
TGCGCCAGCCGTCTACCTTCTGCCTACGAGCAGTACTTC
CASRLPSAYEQYF
>few|TRBV7-9|12|TRBJ1-5|-
TGTGCCAGCAGCTTTGAGGGTCAGCCCCAGCATTTT
CASSFEGQPQHF
>many|TRBV29-1|15|TRBJ2-7|TRBD1
TGCAGCGTTGCGGGACAGCCCTTGGTCGGCTACGAGCAGTACTTC
CSVAGQPLVGYEQYF
>many|TRBV7-8|13|TRBJ2-7|-
TGTGCCAGCAGCTTATACGTAGCCTACGAGCAGTACTTC
CASSLYVAYEQYF
>few|TRBV13|13|TRBJ2-7|-
TGTGCCAGCAGCAAACATACGTGGGGATGGCAGTACTTC
CASSKHTWGWQYF
>-|TRBV29-1|16|TRBJ2-2|TRBD1
TGCAGCGTTGAACTCTGGACAGGGGTTAACACCGGGGAGCTGTTTTTT
CSVELWTGVNTGELFF
>few|TRBV12-3/TRBV12-4|14|TRBJ2-7|-
TGTGCCAGCAGTTTAGGTAGTCCTCGGAACGAGCAGTACTTC
CASSLGSPRNEQYF